In its sample, the clone carrying this T cell receptor beta chain was seen a few times. Its antigen is not identified. These data are taken from a study of chemoradiotherapy in HPV16-positive cancers. Trimming shortened V by 6 bases and J by 8 bases, and 17 bases separated the two germline ends. The CDR3 is 15 amino acids. The V gene's germline CDR1 is MNHNS and CDR2 SASEGT. Profiling relied on immunoSEQ multiplex PCR, and the TCRdb table lists in-frame clones only, not all of them. The sample records some 7,400 clones, approximately 85% being singletons. General observations from the study: The functional HPV-specific definition rests on just a couple of HPV16-positive patients.

The receptor was derived from a human donor with HPV-associated anogenital cancer. V gene TRBV6-1 combines with J gene TRBJ1-6; no definite D call. This specimen was tumor tissue, taken from a patient who underwent chemoradiotherapy. CDR3 in amino acids: CASSDVGGKDSPLHF. The CDR3 DNA sequence: TGTGCCAGCAGCGATGTGGGAGGGAAGGATTCACCCCTCCACTTT.